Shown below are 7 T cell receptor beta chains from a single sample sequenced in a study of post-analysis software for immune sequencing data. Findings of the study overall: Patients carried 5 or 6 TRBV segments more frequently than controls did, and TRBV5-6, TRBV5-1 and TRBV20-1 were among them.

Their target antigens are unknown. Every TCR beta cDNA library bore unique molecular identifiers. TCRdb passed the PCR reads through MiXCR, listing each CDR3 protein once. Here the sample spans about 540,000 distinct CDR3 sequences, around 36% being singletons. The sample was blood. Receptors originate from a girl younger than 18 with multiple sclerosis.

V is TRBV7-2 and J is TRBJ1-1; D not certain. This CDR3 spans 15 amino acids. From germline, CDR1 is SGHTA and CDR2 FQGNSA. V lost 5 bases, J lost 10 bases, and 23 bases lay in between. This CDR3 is CASSPMSGRFRGAFF. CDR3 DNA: TGTGCCAGCAGCCCCATGTCCGGAAGGTTTCGGGGAGCTTTCTTT.

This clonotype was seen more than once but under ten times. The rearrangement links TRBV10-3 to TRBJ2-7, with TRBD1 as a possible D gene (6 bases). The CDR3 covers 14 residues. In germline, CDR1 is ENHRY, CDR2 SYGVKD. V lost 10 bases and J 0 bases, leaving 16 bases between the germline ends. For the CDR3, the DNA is TGTGCCACGACGCCCCAGGGGTCCTCCTACGAGCAGTACTTC. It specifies CATTPQGSSYEQYF.

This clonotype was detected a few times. The DNA of the CDR3 is TGTGCCAGCAGCTTGCAACCATTGGATACGCAGTATTTT. Protein sequence: CASSLQPLDTQYF. This rearrangement joins TRBV5-5 to TRBJ2-3; no clear D. This CDR3 contains 13 residues. The germline V gene has CDR1 SGHKS and CDR2 YYEKEE (reference sequence). Trimming removed 1 base at V and 6 bases at J, with 9 bases between.

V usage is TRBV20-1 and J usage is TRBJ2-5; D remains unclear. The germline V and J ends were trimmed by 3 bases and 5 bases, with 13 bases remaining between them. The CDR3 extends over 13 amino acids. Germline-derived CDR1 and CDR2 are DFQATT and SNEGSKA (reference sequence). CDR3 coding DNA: TGCAGTGCTAGGGGCCCTGAAGTGGAGACCCAGTACTTC. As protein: CSARGPEVETQYF.

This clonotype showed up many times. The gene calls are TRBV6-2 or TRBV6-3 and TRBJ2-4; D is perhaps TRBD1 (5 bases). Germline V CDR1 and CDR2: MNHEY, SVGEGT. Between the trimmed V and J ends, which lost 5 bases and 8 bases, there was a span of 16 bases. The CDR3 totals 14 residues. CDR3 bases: TGTGCCAGCAGTCCCCGGGCCCAAGGGGACATTCAGTACTTC. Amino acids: CASSPRAQGDIQYF.

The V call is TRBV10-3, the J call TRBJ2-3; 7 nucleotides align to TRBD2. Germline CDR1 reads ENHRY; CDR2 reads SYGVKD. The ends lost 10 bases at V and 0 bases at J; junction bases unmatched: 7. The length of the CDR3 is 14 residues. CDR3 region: CANSGEGSTDTQYF. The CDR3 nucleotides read TGTGCCAACTCGGGGGAGGGTAGCACAGATACGCAGTATTTT.

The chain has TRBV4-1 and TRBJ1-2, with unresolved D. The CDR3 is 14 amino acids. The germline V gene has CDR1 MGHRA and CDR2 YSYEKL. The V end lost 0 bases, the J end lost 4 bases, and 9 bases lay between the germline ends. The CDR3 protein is CASSQDRAAYGYTF. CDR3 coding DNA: TGCGCCAGCAGCCAAGATCGGGCAGCCTATGGCTACACCTTC.